Listed below are T cell receptor beta chains from one sample, sequenced in a study of vaccination and CD4 T cells after COVID-19. Their antigens are not known. Each CDR3 protein is one row after TCRdb ran MiXCR on the PCR reads. Of 20,000 to 25,000 distinct CDR3 sequences in the sample, 60% to 75% were seen once. The sample comprised CD4+ T cells from blood, cultured in vitro. Receptors were obtained from a human donor who had recovered from COVID-19. Each CDR3 is given with its conserved first and last residue. A D gene is named only where the DNA matches it firmly. Size values are once, few and many counts, or a class for expanded clones, and some rows have none.

v_call,clone_size,j_call,d_call,cdr3_aa,cdr3_nt
TRBV7-2,-,TRBJ2-2,TRBD1,CATKTGPNTGELFF,TGTGCCACAAAGACAGGGCCGAACACCGGGGAGCTGTTTTTT
TRBV15,-,TRBJ1-5,-,CATSNHRGNQPQHF,TGTGCCACCAGCAATCACAGGGGCAATCAGCCCCAGCATTTT
TRBV28,-,TRBJ1-1,-,CASSLLTGANTEAFF,TGTGCCAGCAGTTTACTGACAGGAGCGAACACTGAAGCTTTCTTT
TRBV28,-,TRBJ1-2,-,CASSLMLAPRPRGRYGYTF,TGTGCCAGCAGTTTGATGCTAGCACCGCGTCCAAGGGGACGGTATGGCTACACCTTC
TRBV19,-,TRBJ2-3,TRBD2,CASSRTGGSGDTQYF,TGTGCCAGTAGCCGGACGGGCGGGAGCGGAGATACGCAGTATTTT
TRBV11-2,-,TRBJ1-5,-,CASSPQKGRGSNQPQHF,TGTGCCAGCAGCCCCCAGAAGGGAAGGGGGAGCAATCAGCCCCAGCATTTT
TRBV27,-,TRBJ2-5,TRBD1,CASRRDRAETQYF,TGTGCCAGCAGACGAGACAGGGCGGAGACCCAGTACTTC
TRBV7-2,-,TRBJ2-1,-,CASSLWAAGMSEQFF,TGTGCCAGCAGCTTATGGGCCGCCGGCATGAGTGAGCAGTTCTTC
TRBV7-9,-,TRBJ1-2,TRBD1,CASRGDRGQGDYGYTF,TGTGCCAGCAGAGGTGACAGGGGGCAGGGTGACTATGGCTACACCTTC
TRBV7-2,-,TRBJ1-2,-,CASSRSKESYGYTF,TGTGCCAGCAGCCGTAGTAAGGAGTCTTATGGCTACACCTTC
TRBV12-3/TRBV12-4,few,TRBJ1-5,-,CASSSPPQPQHF,TGTGCCAGCAGTTCCCCCCCTCAGCCCCAGCATTTT
TRBV9,once,TRBJ1-5,TRBD1,CASSAGQGEDQPQHF,TGTGCCAGCAGCGCTGGACAGGGAGAAGATCAGCCCCAGCATTTT
TRBV12-3/TRBV12-4,-,TRBJ2-7,-,CASSGTIISYEQYF,TGTGCCAGCAGCGGGACAATAATTTCCTACGAGCAGTACTTC
TRBV19,-,TRBJ1-5,TRBD1,CATGGARGNQPQHF,TGTGCGACAGGGGGCGCGAGGGGCAATCAGCCCCAGCATTTT
TRBV12-3/TRBV12-4,-,TRBJ1-1,-,CASSLDRGSMRSREAFF,TGTGCCAGCAGTTTAGATAGGGGAAGTATGCGGTCCCGTGAAGCTTTCTTT
TRBV12-3/TRBV12-4,-,TRBJ1-1,TRBD1,CASSPGDRALMNTEAFF,TGTGCCAGCAGCCCAGGTGACAGGGCCTTAATGAACACTGAAGCTTTCTTT
TRBV6-2/TRBV6-3,-,TRBJ2-1,TRBD2,CASTRGGGSGEQFF,TGTGCCAGCACCCGGGGCGGGGGATCGGGTGAGCAGTTCTTC
TRBV20-1,few,TRBJ2-2,-,CSARAAGWGLTGELFF,TGCAGTGCTAGAGCGGCGGGATGGGGCCTCACCGGGGAGCTGTTTTTT
TRBV21-1,-,TRBJ1-2,-,CASSKGLQTRYGYTF,TGTGCCAGCAGCAAAGGTCTCCAGACCAGGTATGGCTACACCTTC
TRBV27,-,TRBJ1-2,-,CASSRGGGLNGYTF,TGTGCCAGCAGCCGGGGCGGGGGGTTGAATGGCTACACCTTC
TRBV28,-,TRBJ2-3,TRBD2,CATAAGVSTDTQYF,TGTGCCACCGCAGCGGGAGTCAGCACAGATACGCAGTATTTT
TRBV30,few,TRBJ1-1,-,CAWRDLGQLEFKNTEAFF,TGTGCCTGGAGGGACCTCGGACAGTTAGAGTTTAAGAACACTGAAGCTTTCTTT
TRBV6-5,-,TRBJ1-1,-,CASSYSGGTEAFF,TGTGCCAGCAGTTACTCTGGGGGGACTGAAGCTTTCTTT
TRBV28,-,TRBJ1-2,-,CASSGGGYGYTF,TGTGCCAGCTCCGGAGGTGGCTATGGCTACACCTTC
TRBV20-1,-,TRBJ2-3,TRBD2,CSARDPLAGVRDTQYF,TGCAGTGCTAGAGATCCCCTAGCGGGAGTAAGAGATACGCAGTATTTT
TRBV12-3/TRBV12-4,-,TRBJ2-2,-,CASSLALGGSNTGELFF,TGTGCCAGCAGTTTAGCGCTCGGAGGGTCGAACACCGGGGAGCTGTTTTTT
TRBV7-9,few,TRBJ1-5,-,CASSLGGLLQPQHF,TGTGCCAGCAGCTTAGGTGGACTCCTTCAGCCCCAGCATTTT
TRBV19,-,TRBJ1-6,-,CASSKTNSPLHF,TGTGCCAGTAGTAAAACCAATTCACCCCTCCACTTT
TRBV20-1,few,TRBJ1-2,TRBD1,CSARGTGENYGYTF,TGCAGTGCTAGAGGGACAGGGGAAAACTATGGCTACACCTTC
TRBV25-1,once,TRBJ1-1,TRBD1,CASSEVLTGSTLATEAFF,TGTGCCAGCAGTGAGGTCCTGACAGGGTCAACTCTAGCCACTGAAGCTTTCTTT
TRBV2,-,TRBJ1-1,-,CASKGEDTEAFF,TGTGCCAGCAAGGGGGAAGACACTGAAGCTTTCTTT
TRBV10-3,once,TRBJ2-3,-,CAISDPGRPTDTQYF,TGTGCCATCAGTGACCCGGGACGGCCCACAGATACGCAGTATTTT
TRBV10-3,-,TRBJ1-6,TRBD1,CAISRTGKNSPLHF,TGTGCCATCAGCCGGACAGGGAAGAATTCACCCCTCCACTTT
TRBV29-1,-,TRBJ1-5,-,CSVGNPNQPQHF,TGCAGCGTTGGGAACCCCAATCAGCCCCAGCATTTT
TRBV18,-,TRBJ2-2,TRBD2,CASSPTSGRPTGELFF,TGTGCCAGCTCACCCACTAGCGGGAGGCCCACCGGGGAGCTGTTTTTT
TRBV6-1,-,TRBJ1-1,-,CATQDRFHLNTEAFF,TGTGCCACCCAGGACCGCTTCCATTTGAACACTGAAGCTTTCTTT
TRBV27,-,TRBJ2-2,-,CASSWNTGELFF,TGTGCCAGCAGTTGGAACACCGGGGAGCTGTTTTTT
TRBV4-3,-,TRBJ2-5,TRBD1,CASSRQTGVGETQYF,TGCGCCAGCAGCCGCCAAACAGGGGTTGGGGAGACCCAGTACTTC
TRBV6-4,-,TRBJ1-1,-,CASSPQGTTEAFF,TGTGCCAGCAGCCCTCAGGGGACGACTGAAGCTTTCTTT
TRBV25-1,-,TRBJ1-2,-,CASSDKNYGYTF,TGTGCCAGCTCTGACAAAAACTATGGCTACACCTTC
TRBV6-2/TRBV6-3,-,TRBJ2-7,TRBD2,CASSPSGRAYEQYF,TGTGCCAGCAGTCCTAGCGGGAGGGCCTACGAGCAGTACTTC
TRBV6-1,-,TRBJ2-3,TRBD2,CASGVGGARAPDTQYF,TGTGCCAGCGGAGTGGGAGGGGCCCGGGCCCCAGATACGCAGTATTTT